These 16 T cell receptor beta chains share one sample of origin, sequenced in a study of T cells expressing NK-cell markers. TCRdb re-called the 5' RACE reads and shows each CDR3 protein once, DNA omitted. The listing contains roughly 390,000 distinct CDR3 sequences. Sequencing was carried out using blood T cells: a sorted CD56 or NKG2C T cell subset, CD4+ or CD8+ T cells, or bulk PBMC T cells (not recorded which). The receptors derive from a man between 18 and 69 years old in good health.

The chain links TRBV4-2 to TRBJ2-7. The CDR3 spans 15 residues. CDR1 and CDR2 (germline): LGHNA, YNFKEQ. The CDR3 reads CASSQELGQHYEQYF.

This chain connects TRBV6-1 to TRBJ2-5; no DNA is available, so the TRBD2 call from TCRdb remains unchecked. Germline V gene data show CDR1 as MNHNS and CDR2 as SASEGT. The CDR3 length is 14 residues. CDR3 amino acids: CASKSGPSPETQYF.

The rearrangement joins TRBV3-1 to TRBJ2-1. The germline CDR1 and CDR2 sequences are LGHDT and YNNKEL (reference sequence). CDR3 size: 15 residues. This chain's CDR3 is CASSQDVSRYNEQFF.

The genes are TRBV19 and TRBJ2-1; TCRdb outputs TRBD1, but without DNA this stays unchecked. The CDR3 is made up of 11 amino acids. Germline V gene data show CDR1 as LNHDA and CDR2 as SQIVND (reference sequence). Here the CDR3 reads CASSKRQQQFF.

The CDR3 sequence is CASSRDRVEQYF. The genes are TRBV18 and TRBJ2-7; TCRdb designates TRBD1, a call that cannot be tested without DNA. The V gene's germline CDR1 is KGHSH and CDR2 LQKENI. The CDR3 spans 12 residues.

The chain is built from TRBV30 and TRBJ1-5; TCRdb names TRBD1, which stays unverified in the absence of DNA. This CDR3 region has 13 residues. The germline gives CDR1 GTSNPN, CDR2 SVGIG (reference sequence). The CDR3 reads CAWDRGMNQPQHF.

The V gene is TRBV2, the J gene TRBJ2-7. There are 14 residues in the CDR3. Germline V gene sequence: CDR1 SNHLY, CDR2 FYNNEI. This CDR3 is CASSEKRIAYEQYF.

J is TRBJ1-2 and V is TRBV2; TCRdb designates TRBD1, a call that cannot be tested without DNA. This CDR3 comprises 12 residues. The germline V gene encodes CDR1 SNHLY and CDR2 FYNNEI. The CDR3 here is CASYRGNYGYTF.

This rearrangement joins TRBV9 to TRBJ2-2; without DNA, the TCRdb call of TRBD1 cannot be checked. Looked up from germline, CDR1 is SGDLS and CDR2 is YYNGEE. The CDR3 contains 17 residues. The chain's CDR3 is CASSVGQGSASTGELFF.

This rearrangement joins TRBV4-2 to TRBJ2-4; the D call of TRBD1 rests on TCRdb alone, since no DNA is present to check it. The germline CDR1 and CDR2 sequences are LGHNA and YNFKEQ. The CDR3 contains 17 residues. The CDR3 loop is CASSQRQGSSTKNIQYF.

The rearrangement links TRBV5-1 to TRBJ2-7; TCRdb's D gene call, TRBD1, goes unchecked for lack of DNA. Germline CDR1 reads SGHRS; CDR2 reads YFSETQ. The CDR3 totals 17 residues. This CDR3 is CASSLSPGRYSSYEQYF. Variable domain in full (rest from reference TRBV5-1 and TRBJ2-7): KAGVTQTPRYLIKTRGQQVTLSCSPISGHRSVSWYQQTPGQGLQFLFEYFSETQRNKGNFPGRFSGRQFSNSRSEMNVSTLELGDSALYLCASSLSPGRYSSYEQYFGPGTRLTVT.

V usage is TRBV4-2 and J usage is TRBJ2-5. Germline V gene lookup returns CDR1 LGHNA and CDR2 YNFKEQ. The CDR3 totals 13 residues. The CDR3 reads CASSQGAGGTQYF.

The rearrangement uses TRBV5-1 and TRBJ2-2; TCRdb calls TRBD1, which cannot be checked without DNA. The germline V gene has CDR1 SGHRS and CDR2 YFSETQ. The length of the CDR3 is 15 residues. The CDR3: CASSPQGGNTGELFF.

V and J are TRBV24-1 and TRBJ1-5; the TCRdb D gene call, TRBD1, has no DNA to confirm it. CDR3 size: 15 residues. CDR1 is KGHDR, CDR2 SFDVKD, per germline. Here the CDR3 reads CATSDWGTGGQPQHF.

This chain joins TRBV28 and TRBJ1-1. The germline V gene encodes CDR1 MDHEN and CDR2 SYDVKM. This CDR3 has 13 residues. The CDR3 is CASSFVSLTEAFF. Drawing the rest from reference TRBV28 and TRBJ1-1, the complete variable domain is DVKVTQSSRYLVKRTGEKVFLECVQDMDHENMFWYRQDPGLGLRLIYFSYDVKMKEKGDIPEGYSVSREKKERFSLILESASTNQTSMYLCASSFVSLTEAFFGQGTRLTVV.

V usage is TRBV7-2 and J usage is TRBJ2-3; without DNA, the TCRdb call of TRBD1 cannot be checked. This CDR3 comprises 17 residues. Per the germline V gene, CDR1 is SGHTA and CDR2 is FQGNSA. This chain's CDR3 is CASSRAGALVRTDTQYF.